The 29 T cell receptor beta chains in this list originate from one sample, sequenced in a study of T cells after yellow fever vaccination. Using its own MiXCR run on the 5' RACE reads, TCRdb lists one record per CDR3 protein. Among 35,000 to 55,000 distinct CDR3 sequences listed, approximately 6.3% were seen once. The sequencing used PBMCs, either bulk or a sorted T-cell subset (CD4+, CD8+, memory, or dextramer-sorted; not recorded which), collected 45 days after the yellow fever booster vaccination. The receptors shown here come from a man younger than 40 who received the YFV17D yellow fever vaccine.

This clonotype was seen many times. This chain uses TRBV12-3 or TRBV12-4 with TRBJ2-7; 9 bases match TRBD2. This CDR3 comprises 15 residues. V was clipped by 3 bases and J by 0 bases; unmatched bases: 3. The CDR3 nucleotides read TGTGCCAGCAGTTTTGGTAGCGGGAGCTCCTACGAGCAGTACTTC. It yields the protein CASSFGSGSSYEQYF.

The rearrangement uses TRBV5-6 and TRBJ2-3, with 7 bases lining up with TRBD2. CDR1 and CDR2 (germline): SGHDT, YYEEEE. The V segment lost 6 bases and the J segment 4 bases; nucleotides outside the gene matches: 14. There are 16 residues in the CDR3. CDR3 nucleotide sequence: TGTGCCAGCACCGAACGAGGGCGGGAGATCGCAGATACGCAGTATTTT. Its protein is CASTERGREIADTQYF. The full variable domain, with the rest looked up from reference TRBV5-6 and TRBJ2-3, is DAGVTQSPTHLIKTRGQQVTLRCSPKSGHDTVSWYQQALGQGPQFIFQYYEEEERQRGNFPDRFSGHQFPNYSSELNVNALLLGDSALYLCASTERGREIADTQYFGPGTRLTVL.

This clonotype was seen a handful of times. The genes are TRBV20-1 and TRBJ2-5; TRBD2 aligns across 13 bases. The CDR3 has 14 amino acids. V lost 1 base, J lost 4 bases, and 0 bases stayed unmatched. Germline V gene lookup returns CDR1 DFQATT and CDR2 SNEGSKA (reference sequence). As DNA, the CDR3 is TGCAGTGCTAGAGGACTAGCGGGAGGAGAGACCCAGTACTTC. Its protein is CSARGLAGGETQYF.

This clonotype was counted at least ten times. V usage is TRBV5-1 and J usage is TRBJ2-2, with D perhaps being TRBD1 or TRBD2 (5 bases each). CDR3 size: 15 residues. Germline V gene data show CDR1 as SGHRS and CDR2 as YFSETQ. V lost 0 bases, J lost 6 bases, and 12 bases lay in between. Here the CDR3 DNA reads TGCGCCAGCAGCTTGGGGGAGACAGAGGCCGGGGAGCTGTTTTTT. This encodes CASSLGETEAGELFF.

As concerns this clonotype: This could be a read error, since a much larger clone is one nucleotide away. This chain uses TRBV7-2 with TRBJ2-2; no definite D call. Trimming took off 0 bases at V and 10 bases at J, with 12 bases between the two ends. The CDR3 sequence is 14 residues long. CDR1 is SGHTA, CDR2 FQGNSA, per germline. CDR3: CASSLARFSEELFF. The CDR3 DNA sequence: TGTGCCAGCAGCTTAGCTCGTTTTTCCGAGGAGCTGTTTTTT.

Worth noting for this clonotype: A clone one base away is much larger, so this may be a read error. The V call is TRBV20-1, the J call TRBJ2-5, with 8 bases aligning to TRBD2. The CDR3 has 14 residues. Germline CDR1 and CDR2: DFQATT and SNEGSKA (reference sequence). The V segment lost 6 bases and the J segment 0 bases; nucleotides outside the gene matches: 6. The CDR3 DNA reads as TGCAGTGCCACTCGGACTAGCCACCAAGAGACCCAGTACTTC. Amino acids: CSATRTSHQETQYF.

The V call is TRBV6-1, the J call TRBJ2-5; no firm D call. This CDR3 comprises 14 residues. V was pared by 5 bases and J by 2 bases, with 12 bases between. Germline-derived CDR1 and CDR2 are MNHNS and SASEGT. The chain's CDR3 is CASSLSLGQETQYF. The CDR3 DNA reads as TGTGCCAGCAGTCTGAGCCTGGGGCAAGAGACCCAGTACTTC.

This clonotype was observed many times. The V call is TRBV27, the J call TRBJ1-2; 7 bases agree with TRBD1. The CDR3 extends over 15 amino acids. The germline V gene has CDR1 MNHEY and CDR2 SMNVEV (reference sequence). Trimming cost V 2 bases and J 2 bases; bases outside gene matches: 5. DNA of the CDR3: TGTGCCAGCAGTTTAAAGGGGGGACAGAACTATGGCTACACCTTC. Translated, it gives CASSLKGGQNYGYTF.

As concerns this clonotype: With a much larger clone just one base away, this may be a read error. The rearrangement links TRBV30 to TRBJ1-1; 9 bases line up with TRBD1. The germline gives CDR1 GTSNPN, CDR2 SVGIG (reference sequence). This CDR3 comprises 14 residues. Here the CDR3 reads CAWIVQGARAEDFF. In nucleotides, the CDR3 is TGTGCCTGGATCGTACAGGGGGCGCGGGCTGAAGATTTCTTT. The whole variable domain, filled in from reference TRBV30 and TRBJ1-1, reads SQTIHQWPATLVQPVGSPLSLECTVEGTSNPNLYWYRQAAGRGLQLLFYSVGIGQISSEVPQNLSASRPQDRQFILSSKKLLLSDSGFYLCAWIVQGARAEDFFGQGTRLTVV.

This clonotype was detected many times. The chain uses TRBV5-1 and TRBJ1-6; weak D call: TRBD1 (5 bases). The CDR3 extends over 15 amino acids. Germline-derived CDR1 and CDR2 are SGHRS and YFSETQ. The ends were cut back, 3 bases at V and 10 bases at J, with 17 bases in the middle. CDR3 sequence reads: CASSSMGDSRSPLHF. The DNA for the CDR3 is TGCGCCAGCAGCTCCATGGGGGATTCAAGGTCACCCCTCCACTTT.

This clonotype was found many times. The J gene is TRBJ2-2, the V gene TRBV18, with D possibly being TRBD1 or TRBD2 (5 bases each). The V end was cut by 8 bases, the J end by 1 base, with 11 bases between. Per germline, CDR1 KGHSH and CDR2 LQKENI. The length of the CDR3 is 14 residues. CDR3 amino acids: CASRGTGNTGELFF. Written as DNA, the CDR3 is TGTGCCAGCCGGGGTACAGGGAACACCGGGGAGCTGTTTTTT.

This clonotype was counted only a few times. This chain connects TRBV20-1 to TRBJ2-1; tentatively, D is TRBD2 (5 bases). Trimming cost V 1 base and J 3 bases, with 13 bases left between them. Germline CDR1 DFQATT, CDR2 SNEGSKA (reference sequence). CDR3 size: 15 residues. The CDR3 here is CSARAGLSGYNEQFF. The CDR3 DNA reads TGCAGTGCTAGAGCAGGACTTTCGGGCTACAATGAGCAGTTCTTC.

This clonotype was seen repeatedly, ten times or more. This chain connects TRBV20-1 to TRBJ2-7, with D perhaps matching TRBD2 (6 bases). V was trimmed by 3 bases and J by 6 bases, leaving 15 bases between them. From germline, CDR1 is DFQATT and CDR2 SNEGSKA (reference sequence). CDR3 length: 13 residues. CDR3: CSASWGVGAEQYF. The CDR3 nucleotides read TGCAGTGCTAGTTGGGGGGTCGGGGCCGAGCAGTACTTC.

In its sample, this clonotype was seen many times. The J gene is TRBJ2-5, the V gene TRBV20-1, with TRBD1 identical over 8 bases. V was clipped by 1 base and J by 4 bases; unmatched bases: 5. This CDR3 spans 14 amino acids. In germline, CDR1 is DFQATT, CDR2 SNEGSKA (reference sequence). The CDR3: CSARVDRDVETQYF. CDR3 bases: TGCAGTGCTAGAGTGGACAGGGATGTAGAGACCCAGTACTTC.

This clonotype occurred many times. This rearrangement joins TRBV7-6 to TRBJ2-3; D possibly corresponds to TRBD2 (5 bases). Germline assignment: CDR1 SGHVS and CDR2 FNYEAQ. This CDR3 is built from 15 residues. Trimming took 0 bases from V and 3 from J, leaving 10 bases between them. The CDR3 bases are TGTGCCAGCAGCTTAGCGGGAGTAACGACAGATACGCAGTATTTT. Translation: CASSLAGVTTDTQYF.

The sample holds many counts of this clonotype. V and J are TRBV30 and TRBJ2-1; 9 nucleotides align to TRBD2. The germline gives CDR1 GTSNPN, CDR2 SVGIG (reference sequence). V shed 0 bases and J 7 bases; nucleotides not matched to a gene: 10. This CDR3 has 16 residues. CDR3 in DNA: TGTGCCTGGAGTGTACGGTCTAGCGGGACTATAAATGAGCAGTTCTTC. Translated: CAWSVRSSGTINEQFF.

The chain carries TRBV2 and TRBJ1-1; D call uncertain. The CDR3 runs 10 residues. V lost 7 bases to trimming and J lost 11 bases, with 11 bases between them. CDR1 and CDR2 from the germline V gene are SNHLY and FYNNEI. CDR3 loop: CASTLARAFF. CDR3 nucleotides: TGTGCCAGCACCCTTGCGAGGGCTTTCTTT.

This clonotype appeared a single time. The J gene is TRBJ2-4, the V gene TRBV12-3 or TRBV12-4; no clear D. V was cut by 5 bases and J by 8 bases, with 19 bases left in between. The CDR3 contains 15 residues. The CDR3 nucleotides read TGTGCCAGCAGTAAGAAGACACACCCGAGTGACATTCAGTACTTC. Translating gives CASSKKTHPSDIQYF.

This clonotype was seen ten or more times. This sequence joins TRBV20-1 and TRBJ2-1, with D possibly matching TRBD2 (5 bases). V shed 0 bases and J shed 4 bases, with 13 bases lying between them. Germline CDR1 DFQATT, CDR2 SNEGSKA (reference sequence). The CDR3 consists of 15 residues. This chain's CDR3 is CSARDGVALYNEQFF. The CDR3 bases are TGCAGTGCTAGAGATGGGGTAGCGTTGTACAATGAGCAGTTCTTC.

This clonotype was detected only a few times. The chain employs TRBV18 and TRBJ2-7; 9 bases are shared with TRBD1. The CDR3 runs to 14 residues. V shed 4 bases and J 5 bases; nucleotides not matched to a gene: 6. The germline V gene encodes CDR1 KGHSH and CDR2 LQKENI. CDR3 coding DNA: TGTGCCAGCTCACTGGGACAGGGTGGTGACGAGCAGTACTTC. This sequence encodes CASSLGQGGDEQYF.

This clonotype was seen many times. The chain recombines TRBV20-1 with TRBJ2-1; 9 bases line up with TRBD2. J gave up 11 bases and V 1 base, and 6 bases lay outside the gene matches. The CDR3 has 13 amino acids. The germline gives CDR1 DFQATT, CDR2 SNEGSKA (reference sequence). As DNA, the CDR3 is TGCAGTGCTAGAGTGATAGCGGGAGTGAAGCAGTTCTTC. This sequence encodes CSARVIAGVKQFF.

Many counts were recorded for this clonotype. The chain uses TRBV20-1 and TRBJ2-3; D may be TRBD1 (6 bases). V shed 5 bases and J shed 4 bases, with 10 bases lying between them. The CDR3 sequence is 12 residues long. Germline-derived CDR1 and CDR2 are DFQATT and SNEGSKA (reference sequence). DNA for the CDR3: TGCAGTGCTGAGCCAGGGGCAGATACGCAGTATTTT. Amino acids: CSAEPGADTQYF.

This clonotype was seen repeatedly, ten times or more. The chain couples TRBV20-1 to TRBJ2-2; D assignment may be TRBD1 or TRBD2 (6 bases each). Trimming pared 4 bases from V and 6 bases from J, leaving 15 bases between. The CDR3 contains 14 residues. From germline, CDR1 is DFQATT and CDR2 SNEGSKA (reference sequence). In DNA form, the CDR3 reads TGCAGTGCTACCGGCCGGGGGCAGTCCGGGGAGCTGTTTTTT. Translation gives CSATGRGQSGELFF.

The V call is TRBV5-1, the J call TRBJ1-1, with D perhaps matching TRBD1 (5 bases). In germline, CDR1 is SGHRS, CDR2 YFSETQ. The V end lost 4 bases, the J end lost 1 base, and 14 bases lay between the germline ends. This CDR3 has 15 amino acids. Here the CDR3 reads CASSLGHTSNTEAFF. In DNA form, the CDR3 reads TGCGCCAGCAGCCTCGGACACACTTCGAACACTGAAGCTTTCTTT.

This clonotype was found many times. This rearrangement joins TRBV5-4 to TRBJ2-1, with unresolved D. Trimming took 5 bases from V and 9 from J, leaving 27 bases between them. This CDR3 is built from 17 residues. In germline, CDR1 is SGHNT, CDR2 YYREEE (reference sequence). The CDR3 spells CASSTTPPRVGVSEQFF. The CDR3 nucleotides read TGTGCCAGCAGTACAACCCCCCCTAGGGTGGGCGTATCTGAGCAGTTCTTC.

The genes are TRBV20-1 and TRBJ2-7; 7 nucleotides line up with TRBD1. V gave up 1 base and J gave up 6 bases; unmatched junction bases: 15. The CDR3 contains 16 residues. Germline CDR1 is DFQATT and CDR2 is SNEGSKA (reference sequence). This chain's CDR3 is CSARAFSGGPSLEQYF. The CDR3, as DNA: TGCAGTGCTAGAGCATTCTCAGGGGGTCCCTCCCTCGAGCAGTACTTC.

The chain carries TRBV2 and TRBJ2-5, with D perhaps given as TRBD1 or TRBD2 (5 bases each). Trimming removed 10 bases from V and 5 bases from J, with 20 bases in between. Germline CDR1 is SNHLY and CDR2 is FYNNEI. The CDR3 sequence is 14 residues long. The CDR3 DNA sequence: TGTGCCACCCATGGGGCCGCCGAGGGGGAGACCCAGTACTTC. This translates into CATHGAAEGETQYF.

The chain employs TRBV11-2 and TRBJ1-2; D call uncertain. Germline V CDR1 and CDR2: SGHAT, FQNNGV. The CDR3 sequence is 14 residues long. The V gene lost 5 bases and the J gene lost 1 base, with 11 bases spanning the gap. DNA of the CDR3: TGTGCCAGCAGCCCAACACGGTTTAACTATGGCTACACCTTC. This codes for CASSPTRFNYGYTF.

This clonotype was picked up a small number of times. CDR3: CASSPNGLAGGTGELFF. The DNA for the CDR3 is TGTGCCAGCAGCCCCAACGGTCTAGCGGGAGGTACCGGGGAGCTGTTTTTT. The rearrangement links TRBV7-3 to TRBJ2-2; 11 bases map to TRBD2. There are 17 residues in the CDR3. Germline V gene data show CDR1 as SGHTA and CDR2 as FQGTGA. V was clipped by 5 bases and J by 5 bases; unmatched bases: 10. Combining the CDR3 with reference TRBV7-3 and TRBJ2-2 gives the whole variable domain GAGVSQTPSNKVTEKGKYVELRCDPISGHTALYWYRQSLGQGPEFLIYFQGTGAADDSGLPNDRFFAVRPEGSVSTLKIQRTERGDSAVYLCASSPNGLAGGTGELFFGEGSRLTVL.